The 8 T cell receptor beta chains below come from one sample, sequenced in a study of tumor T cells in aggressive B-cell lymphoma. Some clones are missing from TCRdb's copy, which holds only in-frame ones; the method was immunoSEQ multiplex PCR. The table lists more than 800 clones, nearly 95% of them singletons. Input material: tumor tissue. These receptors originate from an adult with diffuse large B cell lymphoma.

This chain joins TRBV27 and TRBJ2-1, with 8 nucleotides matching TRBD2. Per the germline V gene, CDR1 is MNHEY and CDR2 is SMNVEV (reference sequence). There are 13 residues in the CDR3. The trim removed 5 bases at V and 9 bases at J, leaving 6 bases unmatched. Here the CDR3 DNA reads TGTGCCAGCAGTCTTGGGACTAGGACTGAGCAGTTCTTC. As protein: CASSLGTRTEQFF.

The CDR3 loop is CASSEASFSEQYF. CDR3 in DNA: TGTGCCAGTAGTGAGGCTAGCTTTTCCGAGCAGTACTTC. The rearrangement links TRBV19 to TRBJ2-7, with D possibly TRBD2 on 5 matching bases. This CDR3 contains 13 residues. Germline assignment: CDR1 LNHDA and CDR2 SQIVND (reference sequence). Trimming stripped 5 bases from V and 6 bases from J, with 14 bases between.

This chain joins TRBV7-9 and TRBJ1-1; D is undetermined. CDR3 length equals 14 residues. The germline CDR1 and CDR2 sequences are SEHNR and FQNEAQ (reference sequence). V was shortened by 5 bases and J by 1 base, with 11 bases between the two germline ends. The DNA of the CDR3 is TGTGCCAGCAGCCAAACAAGGAGGAACACTGAAGCTTTCTTT. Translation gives CASSQTRRNTEAFF.

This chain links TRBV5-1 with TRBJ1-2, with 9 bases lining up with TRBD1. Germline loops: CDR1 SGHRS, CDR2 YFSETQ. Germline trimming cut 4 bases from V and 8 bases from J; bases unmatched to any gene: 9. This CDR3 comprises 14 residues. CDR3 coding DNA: TGCGCCAGCAGCCCGGGACAGGGTTTGCTCGGCTACACCTTC. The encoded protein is CASSPGQGLLGYTF.

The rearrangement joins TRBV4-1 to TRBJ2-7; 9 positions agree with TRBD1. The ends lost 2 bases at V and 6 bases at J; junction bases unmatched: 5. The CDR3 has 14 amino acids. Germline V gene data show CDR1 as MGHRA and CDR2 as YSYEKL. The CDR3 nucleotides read TGCGCCAGCAGCCAACGACAGGGGGGTGCCGAGCAGTACTTC. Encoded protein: CASSQRQGGAEQYF.

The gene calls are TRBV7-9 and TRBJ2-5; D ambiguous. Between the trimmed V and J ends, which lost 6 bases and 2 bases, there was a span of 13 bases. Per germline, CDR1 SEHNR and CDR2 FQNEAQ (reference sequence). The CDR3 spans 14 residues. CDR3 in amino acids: CASRGAGFQETQYF. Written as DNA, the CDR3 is TGTGCCAGCAGAGGAGCCGGATTTCAAGAGACCCAGTACTTC.

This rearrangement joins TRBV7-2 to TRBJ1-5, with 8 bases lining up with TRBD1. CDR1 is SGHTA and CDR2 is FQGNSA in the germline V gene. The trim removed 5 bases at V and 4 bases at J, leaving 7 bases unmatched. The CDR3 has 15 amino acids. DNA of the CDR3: TGTGCCAGCAGCGCCGGACAGGGCCTTAATCAGCCCCAGCATTTT. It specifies CASSAGQGLNQPQHF.

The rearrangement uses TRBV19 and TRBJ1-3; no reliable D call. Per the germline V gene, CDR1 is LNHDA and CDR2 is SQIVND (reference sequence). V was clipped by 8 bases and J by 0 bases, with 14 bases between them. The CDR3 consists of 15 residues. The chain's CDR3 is CASAGLSTSGNTIYF. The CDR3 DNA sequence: TGTGCCAGTGCCGGACTTTCCACCTCTGGAAACACCATATATTTT.